This T cell receptor beta chain came from a study of blood T cell repertoires in COVID-19. The CDR3 length is 12 residues. Germline lookup yields CDR1 SGHRS and CDR2 YFSETQ. V was cut by 7 bases and J by 3 bases, with 10 bases left in between. Sequencing was performed with immunoSEQ multiplex PCR; in TCRdb, only in-frame clones are kept and a portion is missing. The sample holds about 90,000 clones; about 89% are singletons and the top ten take roughly 3.5%. The chain carries TRBV5-1 and TRBJ1-1, with D uncertain. The sample was peripheral blood. This TCR came from an older woman with acute or convalescent COVID-19. CDR3 in amino acids: CASRWEDTEAFF. The CDR3 DNA reads TGCGCCAGCCGCTGGGAGGACACTGAAGCTTTCTTT. Complete variable domain (other parts from reference TRBV5-1 and TRBJ1-1): KAGVTQTPRYLIKTRGQQVTLSCSPISGHRSVSWYQQTPGQGLQFLFEYFSETQRNKGNFPGRFSGRQFSNSRSEMNVSTLELGDSALYLCASRWEDTEAFFGQGTRLTVV.